This note documents a single T cell receptor beta chain sequence. Measured with immunoSEQ multiplex PCR; TCRdb has only the in-frame clones, and not every one. The sample contains about 44,000 clones, more than 70% of which appear only once. The CDR3 length is 12 residues. The V end lost 9 bases, the J end lost 5 bases, and 11 bases lay between the germline ends. CDR1 and CDR2 from the germline V gene are LGHNA and YNFKEQ. This entry comes from a study of blood T cell repertoires in COVID-19. This chain connects TRBV4-2 to TRBJ1-5; D possibly corresponds to TRBD1 (5 bases). The sequenced sample consisted of peripheral blood. This TCR was sampled from an older woman with acute or convalescent COVID-19. The CDR3 loop reads CASGGGDQPQHF. DNA for the CDR3: TGTGCCAGTGGCGGGGGGGATCAGCCCCAGCATTTT.